This entry describes one T cell receptor (beta chain). The data are from a study of blood T cell repertoires in COVID-19. Overall study: The United States, Italy and Spain supplied acute and convalescent COVID-19 samples. Nucleic acid was either cDNA or gDNA, and it came from T cells, B-cell-depleted T cells, or PBMCs.

In the original analysis: Estimates of nucleated cell counts were drawn from the amplification of reference gene primers. The method was immunoSEQ multiplex PCR; TCRdb's version includes in-frame clones alone and lacks a portion of them. The V and J calls and clone size were taken over from that table, and D and trimming were inferred from the DNA. Of about 240,000 clones listed, 80% to 85% are singletons. The germline V gene encodes CDR1 SGHRS and CDR2 YFSETQ. V lost 0 bases, J lost 1 base, and 8 bases stayed unmatched. The CDR3 runs to 17 residues. This chain uses TRBV5-1 with TRBJ1-1; 8 bases are shared with TRBD1. The clonotype comes from a woman between 18 and 30 years old with acute or convalescent COVID-19. Sequenced material: peripheral blood. CDR3 coding DNA: TGCGCCAGCAGCTTGGTCGGCCAGGGGGCTTCGAACACTGAAGCTTTCTTT. Translating it yields CASSLVGQGASNTEAFF.